One sample yielded the 11 T cell receptor beta chains listed below, sequenced in a study of blood T cell repertoires in COVID-19 (dated by TCRdb to 2019 to 2021). Library preparation used the immunoSEQ multiplex PCR assay. TCRdb mirrors the immuneACCESS table, restricted to in-frame sequences. Some clones are absent from its copies; in checked studies, under half trace to an unresolved V gene, and the reason for the others is unknown. Across this sample there are approximately 230,000 clones, with 88% seen only once. The ten biggest clones cover around 1.4% of the sample. The sample comprised peripheral blood. The receptor set was obtained from a man older than 75 with acute or convalescent COVID-19.

This clone was detected only a few times. The chain uses TRBV24-1 and TRBJ2-3; the match to TRBD2 covers 12 bases. CDR1 and CDR2 from the germline V gene are KGHDR and SFDVKD. CDR3 length equals 18 residues. V was clipped by 1 base and J by 2 bases; unmatched bases: 6. The CDR3: CATSDFRRLAGATDTQYF. CDR3 DNA: TGTGCCACCAGTGATTTCCGGAGACTAGCGGGAGCCACAGATACGCAGTATTTT.

This sequence joins TRBV29-1 and TRBJ2-7; weak D call: TRBD1 (7 bases). Trimming left V 6 bases short and J 4 bases short, with 16 bases between. Germline-derived CDR1 and CDR2 are SQVTM and ANQGSEA. CDR3 length: 13 amino acids. For the CDR3, the DNA is TGCAGCGTCGGGCAGGCAGGGGGGTACGAGCAGTACTTC. This encodes CSVGQAGGYEQYF.

This CDR3 is CSVEDRDTEAFF. Here the CDR3 DNA reads TGCAGCGTTGAAGACAGGGACACTGAAGCTTTCTTT. This chain uses TRBV29-1 with TRBJ1-1; D possibly corresponds to TRBD1 (5 bases). Trimming cost V 0 bases and J 3 bases, with 5 bases left between them. Germline CDR1 reads SQVTM; CDR2 reads ANQGSEA. The CDR3 totals 12 residues.

The V and J genes are TRBV11-2 and TRBJ1-4, with TRBD1 matching over 8 bases. The CDR3 covers 15 residues. The J segment lost 7 bases and the V segment lost 4 bases, leaving 8 bases of the junction unmatched. Germline assignment: CDR1 SGHAT and CDR2 FQNNGV. The CDR3 region has the DNA TGTGCCAGCAGCTATTTGACAGGGGAAGTTGAAAAACTGTTTTTT. As protein: CASSYLTGEVEKLFF.

In its sample, this clone was seen a few times. This chain uses TRBV19 with TRBJ2-1; TRBD2 matches 9 bases. Trimming at V came to 3 bases and at J to 8 bases, leaving 5 bases not matched to a gene. The CDR3 loop spans 14 amino acids. The germline V gene has CDR1 LNHDA and CDR2 SQIVND (reference sequence). Here the CDR3 reads CASSIGLAIDEQFF. The CDR3 bases are TGTGCCAGTAGTATCGGACTAGCGATCGATGAGCAGTTCTTC.

In its sample, this clone was seen once. This chain connects TRBV9 to TRBJ1-4; a possible D gene is TRBD1 (5 bases). The CDR3 covers 15 residues. Germline-derived CDR1 and CDR2 are SGDLS and YYNGEE. V lost 2 bases and J lost 4, with 12 bases in between. The CDR3 is CASSVIGALNEKLFF. The CDR3 nucleotides are TGTGCCAGCAGCGTTATAGGGGCTCTTAATGAAAAACTGTTTTTT.

This chain uses TRBV5-5 with TRBJ1-1; D is unclear. V lost 0 bases to trimming and J lost 1 base, with 7 bases between them. CDR3 size: 14 residues. Germline CDR1 reads SGHKS; CDR2 reads YYEKEE (reference sequence). CDR3 protein: CASSLVRRNTEAFF. CDR3 nucleotides: TGTGCCAGCAGCTTGGTTAGGAGGAACACTGAAGCTTTCTTT.

The V and J genes are TRBV7-3 and TRBJ2-1, with 12 bases identical to TRBD1. The CDR3 has 17 amino acids. In germline, CDR1 is SGHTA, CDR2 FQGTGA. Losses at the gene ends were 4 bases for V and 2 bases for J; bases not matched to a gene: 6. The CDR3 is CASSSPGTGGAYNEQFF. The CDR3 DNA sequence: TGTGCCAGCAGCTCTCCCGGGACAGGGGGCGCCTACAATGAGCAGTTCTTC. The variable domain in full, completed from reference TRBV7-3 and TRBJ2-1, reads GAGVSQTPSNKVTEKGKYVELRCDPISGHTALYWYRQSLGQGPEFLIYFQGTGAADDSGLPNDRFFAVRPEGSVSTLKIQRTERGDSAVYLCASSSPGTGGAYNEQFFGPGTRLTVL.

The gene calls are TRBV29-1 and TRBJ2-3; 10 bases are a match to TRBD2. The CDR3 contains 14 residues. After removal of 4 bases from V and 2 bases from J, the junction contained 3 bases not matched to a gene. The germline V gene has CDR1 SQVTM and CDR2 ANQGSEA. The chain's CDR3 is CSVALAGVTDTQYF. In DNA form, the CDR3 reads TGCAGCGTTGCTCTAGCGGGAGTCACAGATACGCAGTATTTT.

This clone was recorded a few times. This sequence joins TRBV6-5 and TRBJ1-1; tentatively, D is TRBD1 (6 bases). V was shortened by 4 bases and J by 3 bases, with 12 bases between the two germline ends. The CDR3 is 14 amino acids. CDR1 MNHEY and CDR2 SVGAGI come from the germline V gene. The CDR3 DNA reads TGTGCCAGCAGTTTGGGGGGGCTGCACACTGAAGCTTTCTTT. It yields the protein CASSLGGLHTEAFF.

This clone was recorded only once. V is TRBV7-6 and J is TRBJ1-3, with 7 nucleotides matching TRBD1. The length of the CDR3 is 15 residues. J gave up 2 bases and V 0 bases, and 1 base lay outside the gene matches. Germline lookup yields CDR1 SGHVS and CDR2 FNYEAQ. The DNA for the CDR3 is TGTGCCAGCAGCTTAGCTCAGGGGGCTGGAAACACCATATATTTT. This encodes CASSLAQGAGNTIYF.